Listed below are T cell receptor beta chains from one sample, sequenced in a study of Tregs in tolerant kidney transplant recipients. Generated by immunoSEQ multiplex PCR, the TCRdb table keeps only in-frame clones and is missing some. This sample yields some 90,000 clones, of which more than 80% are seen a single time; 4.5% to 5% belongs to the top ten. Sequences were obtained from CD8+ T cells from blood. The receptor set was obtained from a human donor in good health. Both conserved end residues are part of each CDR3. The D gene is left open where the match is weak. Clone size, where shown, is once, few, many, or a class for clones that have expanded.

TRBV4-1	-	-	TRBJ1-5	TGCGCCAGCAGCCAAGATATGTCAGGCTGGGTGGATCAGCCCCAGCATTTT	CASSQDMSGWVDQPQHF
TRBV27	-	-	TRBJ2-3	TGTGCCAGCAGTCGAGGGCAAGATACGCAGTATTTT	CASSRGQDTQYF
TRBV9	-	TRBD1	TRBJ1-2	TGTGCCAGCAGCCCAAGACAGGGGTCTTATGCGGGTGGCTACACCTTC	CASSPRQGSYAGGYTF
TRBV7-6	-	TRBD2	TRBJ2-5	TGTGCCACGTCGGCGGGCCACCCGGGACTAGCTCTGCCCCAAGAGACCCAGTACTTC	CATSAGHPGLALPQETQYF
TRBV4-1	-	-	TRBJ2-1	TGCGCCAGCAGCCAAGATCGAGTTGGGGAGGAGTCCTACAATGAGCAGTTCTTC	CASSQDRVGEESYNEQFF
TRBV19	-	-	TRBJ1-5	TGTGCCAGTATTACGCCGGGGGGGGGCCAACAGCCCCAGCATTTT	CASITPGGGQQPQHF
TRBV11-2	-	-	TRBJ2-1	TGTGCCAGCAGCTTAGTTAGCGGAGCCTACAATGAGCAGTTCTTC	CASSLVSGAYNEQFF
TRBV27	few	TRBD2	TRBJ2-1	TGTGCCAGCAGTCCCGGACTAGCGGGAGCCTATGAGCAGTTCTTC	CASSPGLAGAYEQFF
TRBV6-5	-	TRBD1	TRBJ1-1	TGTGCCAGCAGACCCAGGGGGGGGACTGAAGCTTTCTTT	CASRPRGGTEAFF
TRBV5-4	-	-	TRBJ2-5	TGTGCCAGCAGGCCGGGGGACAGAGCAACGTACCAAGAGACCCAGTACTTC	CASRPGDRATYQETQYF